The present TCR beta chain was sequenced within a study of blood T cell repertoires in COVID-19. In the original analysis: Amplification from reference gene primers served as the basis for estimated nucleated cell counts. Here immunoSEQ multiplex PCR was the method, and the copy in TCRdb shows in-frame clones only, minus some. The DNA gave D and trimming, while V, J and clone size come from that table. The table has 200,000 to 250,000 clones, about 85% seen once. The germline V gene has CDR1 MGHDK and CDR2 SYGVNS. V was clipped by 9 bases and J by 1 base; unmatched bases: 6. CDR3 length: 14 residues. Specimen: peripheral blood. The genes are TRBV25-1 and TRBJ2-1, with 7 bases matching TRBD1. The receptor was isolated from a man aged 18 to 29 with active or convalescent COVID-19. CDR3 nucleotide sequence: TGTGCCAGTAGCAGGGGACAGTCCTACAATGAGCAGTTCTTC. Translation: CASSRGQSYNEQFF.